What follows are 5 T cell receptor beta chains derived from one specimen sequenced in a study of control samples from healthy donors and cancer patients. Libraries were prepared by immunoSEQ multiplex PCR; TCRdb keeps only in-frame clonotypes and omits some of them. The sample includes 130,000 or so clones, roughly 92% of them seen just once. Sequenced input: blood. These receptors all stem from a man aged 18 to 30 in good health.

The genes are TRBV7-2 and TRBJ1-2; TRBD1 is a possible D gene (5 bases). The CDR3 length is 14 residues. Trimming removed 5 bases from V and 0 bases from J, with 10 bases in between. Germline assignment: CDR1 SGHTA and CDR2 FQGNSA. CDR3 amino acids: CASSLGVANYGYTF. The DNA of the CDR3 is TGTGCCAGCAGCCTGGGGGTCGCTAACTATGGCTACACCTTC.

The chain uses TRBV5-4 and TRBJ1-5, with a tentative D call TRBD1 (6 bases). CDR3 size: 17 residues. Looked up from germline, CDR1 is SGHNT and CDR2 is YYREEE (reference sequence). Trimming removed 3 bases from V and 5 bases from J, with 21 bases in between. CDR3 nucleotide sequence: TGTGCCAGCAGCTCCGGGGGCGGTGCGGACAGCCATCAGCCCCAGCATTTT. Protein product: CASSSGGGADSHQPQHF.

This sequence joins TRBV15 and TRBJ1-1; D perhaps matches TRBD1 (5 bases). Trimming stripped 0 bases from V and 7 bases from J, with 9 bases between. Germline assignment: CDR1 LNHNV and CDR2 YYDKDF (reference sequence). CDR3 length: 13 residues. CDR3 nucleotide sequence: TGTGCCACCAGCAGAGAGGGCAGGGATGAAGCTTTCTTT. The encoded protein is CATSREGRDEAFF.

The rearrangement uses TRBV24-1 and TRBJ2-5, with D uncertain. The CDR3 covers 13 residues. Trimming shortened V by 7 bases and J by 2 bases, and 10 bases separated the two germline ends. Germline V gene data show CDR1 as KGHDR and CDR2 as SFDVKD. For the CDR3, the DNA is TGTGCCACCAGGGTGTTAGTTCAAGAGACCCAGTACTTC. Its translation: CATRVLVQETQYF.

Here the CDR3 DNA reads TGTGCCAGCAGCTTCGGGACCACCTACGAGCAGTACTTC. This encodes CASSFGTTYEQYF. This chain connects TRBV7-6 to TRBJ2-7; D possibly uses TRBD1 or TRBD2 (5 bases each). V lost 3 bases to trimming and J lost 2 bases, with 8 bases between them. There are 13 residues in the CDR3. Per the germline V gene, CDR1 is SGHVS and CDR2 is FNYEAQ. The full variable domain, in which reference TRBV7-6 and TRBJ2-7 provide the parts outside the CDR3, is GAGVSQSPRYKVTKRGQDVALRCDPISGHVSLYWYRQALGQGPEFLTYFNYEAQQDKSGLPNDRFSAERPEGSISTLTIQRTEQRDSAMYRCASSFGTTYEQYFGPGTRLTVT.